These 5 T cell receptor beta chains were all obtained from the same sample, sequenced in a study of blood T cell repertoires in COVID-19. Sequenced by immunoSEQ multiplex PCR; TCRdb stores in-frame clones only, minus some. The sample carries approximately 110,000 clones, approximately 83% recorded once. The material sequenced was peripheral blood. The receptors originated from a woman in her seventies with acute or convalescent COVID-19.

The chain employs TRBV25-1 and TRBJ1-1, with D possibly matching TRBD1 (5 bases). This CDR3 has 14 residues. Germline-derived CDR1 and CDR2 are MGHDK and SYGVNS. Trimming took off 4 bases at V and 3 bases at J, with 12 bases between the two ends. CDR3 region: CASSGIGAYTEAFF. The CDR3 DNA is TGTGCCAGCAGTGGTATAGGGGCCTACACTGAAGCTTTCTTT.

V and J are TRBV10-3 and TRBJ2-7; 7 positions match TRBD1. The CDR3 runs 13 residues. Germline CDR1 ENHRY, CDR2 SYGVKD. The junction had 3 bases not matched to a gene; V was cut back by 4 bases and J by 3 bases. CDR3 sequence reads: CAISGDSNYEQYF. CDR3 nucleotide sequence: TGTGCCATCAGTGGGGACAGCAACTACGAGCAGTACTTC.

The CDR3 region has the DNA TGTGCCAGCAGCCGCCCCGGACTGTCTGGAAACACCATATATTTT. As protein: CASSRPGLSGNTIYF. The J gene is TRBJ1-3, the V gene TRBV28; D is unclear. The CDR3 is made up of 15 amino acids. V was pared by 6 bases and J by 1 base, with 13 bases between. CDR1 and CDR2 from the germline V gene are MDHEN and SYDVKM.

The V gene is TRBV18, the J gene TRBJ2-3; D perhaps matches TRBD2 (7 bases). The CDR3 runs 16 residues. CDR1 and CDR2 (germline): KGHSH, LQKENI. Trimming left V 3 bases short and J 4 bases short, with 17 bases between. The CDR3 protein is CASSPVGGGAADTQYF. The CDR3 DNA reads TGTGCCAGCTCACCCGTTGGTGGGGGGGCTGCAGATACGCAGTATTTT.

A single count supports this clone. The J gene is TRBJ1-1, the V gene TRBV6-5, with D hard to call. Germline CDR1 is MNHEY and CDR2 is SVGAGI. The CDR3 spans 12 residues. The V and J ends lost 8 bases and 4 bases respectively, with 11 bases between them. The CDR3 region has the DNA TGTGCCAGCGGCTACAGATCCACTGAAGCTTTCTTT. Encoded protein: CASGYRSTEAFF.